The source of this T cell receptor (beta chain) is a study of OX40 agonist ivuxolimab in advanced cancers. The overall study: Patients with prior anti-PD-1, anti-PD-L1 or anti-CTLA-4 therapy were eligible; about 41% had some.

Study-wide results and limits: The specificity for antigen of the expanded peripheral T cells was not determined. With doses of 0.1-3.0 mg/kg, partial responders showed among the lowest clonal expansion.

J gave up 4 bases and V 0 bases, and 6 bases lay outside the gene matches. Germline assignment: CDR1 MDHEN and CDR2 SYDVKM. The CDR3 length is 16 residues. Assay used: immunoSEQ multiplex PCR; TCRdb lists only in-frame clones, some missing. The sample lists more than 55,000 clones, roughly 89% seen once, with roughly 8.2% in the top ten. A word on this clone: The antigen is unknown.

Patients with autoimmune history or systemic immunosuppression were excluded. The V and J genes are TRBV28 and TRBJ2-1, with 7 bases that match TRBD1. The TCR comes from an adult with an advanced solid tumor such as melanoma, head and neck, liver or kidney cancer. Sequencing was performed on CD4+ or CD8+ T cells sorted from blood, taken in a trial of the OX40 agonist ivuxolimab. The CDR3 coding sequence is TGTGCCAGCAGTTTATGGGCAGGGGGAGAGTACAATGAGCAGTTCTTC. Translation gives CASSLWAGGEYNEQFF.